Below are 16 T cell receptor beta chains sequenced from a single sample in a study of T cell responses to AZD1222 COVID-19 vaccine (dated by TCRdb to the early 2020s). Taken with the paper, the label for time point translates to: baseline before first vaccination. Library preparation employed the immunoSEQ multiplex PCR assay. TCRdb's version of the immuneACCESS table is confined to in-frame rearrangements and falls short of the full clone set. An unresolved V gene accounts for under half of the shortfall where checked; the remainder is of unknown origin. In this sample the table shows approximately 110,000 clones, around nine tenths of which occur a single time. The ten largest clones represent 3.5% to 4.5% of the sample. The source material was peripheral blood, sampled on day 0 of AZD1222 vaccination. These receptors all stem from an adult in good health.

This clone was seen more than once but under ten times. This chain uses TRBV19 with TRBJ2-1; 7 bases match TRBD2. This CDR3 comprises 17 residues. With 6 bases clipped from V and 0 bases from J, the junction kept 11 bases outside the gene matches. Germline V gene sequence: CDR1 LNHDA, CDR2 SQIVND (reference sequence). CDR3 residues: CASSRAAGVDSYNEQFF. The CDR3 bases are TGTGCCAGTAGCCGGGCGGCGGGGGTCGACTCCTACAATGAGCAGTTCTTC.

The chain carries TRBV9 and TRBJ1-4, with 8 positions matching TRBD1. This CDR3 spans 15 amino acids. V lost 2 bases to trimming and J lost 10 bases; unmatched junction nucleotides: 10. The germline gives CDR1 SGDLS, CDR2 YYNGEE. The CDR3 DNA sequence: TGTGCCAGCAGCGTCGGACAGGGCGTTGAGGGAAAACTGTTTTTT. Encoded protein: CASSVGQGVEGKLFF.

The chain carries TRBV6-5 and TRBJ1-2, with D hard to call. CDR3 length: 14 residues. Trimming pared 6 bases from V and 2 bases from J, leaving 13 bases between. Looked up from germline, CDR1 is MNHEY and CDR2 is SVGAGI. CDR3 in DNA: TGTGCCAGCAGCCTCCGGACTGAAAACTATGGCTACACCTTC. Residues: CASSLRTENYGYTF.

V usage is TRBV5-6 and J usage is TRBJ1-2; D uncertain. In germline, CDR1 is SGHDT, CDR2 YYEEEE. The ends were cut back, 5 bases at V and 5 bases at J, with 10 bases in the middle. The CDR3 extends over 12 amino acids. CDR3 bases: TGTGCCAGCAGGTCGGACGGATATGGCTACACCTTC. Translation: CASRSDGYGYTF.

The chain recombines TRBV2 with TRBJ2-7; 10 bases are shared with TRBD2. CDR3 length: 13 residues. From germline, CDR1 is SNHLY and CDR2 FYNNEI. J lost 5 bases, V lost 6 bases, and 4 bases had no gene match. The CDR3 protein is CASSPSGRDEQYF. CDR3 nucleotide sequence: TGTGCCAGCAGCCCTAGCGGGAGAGACGAGCAGTACTTC. The full variable domain, in which reference TRBV2 and TRBJ2-7 provide the parts outside the CDR3, is EPEVTQTPSHQVTQMGQEVILRCVPISNHLYFYWYRQILGQKVEFLVSFYNNEISEKSEIFDDQFSVERPDGSNFTLKIRSTKLEDSAMYFCASSPSGRDEQYFGPGTRLTVT.

This clone occurred a few times. The CDR3 DNA reads TGCGCCAGCAGCCAGGGAACTAACTATGGCTACACCTTC. Its translation: CASSQGTNYGYTF. The chain has TRBV10-1 and TRBJ1-2; tentative D call: TRBD1 (5 bases). The CDR3 loop spans 13 amino acids. The germline gives CDR1 WNHNN, CDR2 SYGVQD (reference sequence). V lost 6 bases and J 0 bases, leaving 8 bases between the germline ends.

This clone was seen once. The rearrangement links TRBV5-6 to TRBJ2-7; 10 nucleotides align to TRBD2. Germline CDR1 reads SGHDT; CDR2 reads YYEEEE. Germline trimming cut 3 bases from V and 7 bases from J; bases unmatched to any gene: 13. There are 16 residues in the CDR3. This CDR3 reads CASSWEQGLAAGEQYF. The CDR3 region has the DNA TGTGCCAGCAGCTGGGAGCAAGGACTAGCGGCGGGGGAGCAGTACTTC. The entire variable domain, with the rest obtained from reference TRBV5-6 and TRBJ2-7, is as follows: DAGVTQSPTHLIKTRGQQVTLRCSPKSGHDTVSWYQQALGQGPQFIFQYYEEEERQRGNFPDRFSGHQFPNYSSELNVNALLLGDSALYLCASSWEQGLAAGEQYFGPGTRLTVT.

The table lists this clone with a count of one. The gene calls are TRBV10-3 and TRBJ2-2, with a tentative D call TRBD1 (6 bases). Trimming stripped 4 bases from V and 0 bases from J, with 9 bases between. There are 15 residues in the CDR3. Germline CDR1 ENHRY, CDR2 SYGVKD. CDR3: CAISAGHPNTGELFF. CDR3 DNA: TGTGCCATCAGTGCGGGACACCCGAACACCGGGGAGCTGTTTTTT.

This chain uses TRBV5-6 with TRBJ2-3; D gene unclear. Germline values: CDR1 SGHDT, CDR2 YYEEEE. V was pared by 0 bases and J by 3 bases, with 5 bases between. There are 13 residues in the CDR3. CDR3 DNA sequence: TGTGCCAGCAGCTTGGAGTCTACAGATACGCAGTATTTT. The encoded protein is CASSLESTDTQYF. Supplemented by reference TRBV5-6 and TRBJ2-3, the full variable domain reads DAGVTQSPTHLIKTRGQQVTLRCSPKSGHDTVSWYQQALGQGPQFIFQYYEEEERQRGNFPDRFSGHQFPNYSSELNVNALLLGDSALYLCASSLESTDTQYFGPGTRLTVL.

The V call is TRBV29-1, the J call TRBJ2-5, with 9 bases lining up with TRBD1. CDR1 is SQVTM and CDR2 is ANQGSEA in the germline V gene. The CDR3 contains 10 residues. Trimming took 4 bases from V and 10 from J; bases not matched to a gene: 1. CDR3 loop: CSVGDRDQYF. For the CDR3, the DNA is TGCAGCGTTGGGGACAGGGACCAGTACTTC.

The chain joins TRBV5-1 to TRBJ2-7; 8 bases align to TRBD2. CDR3 size: 17 residues. V shed 3 bases, J shed 4 bases, and the junction held 15 bases outside the gene matches. CDR1 and CDR2 (germline): SGHRS, YFSETQ. CDR3 loop: CASSYEGAGAFTYEQYF. CDR3 sequence (DNA): TGCGCCAGCAGCTACGAGGGAGCGGGGGCTTTTACTTACGAGCAGTACTTC.

The chain is built from TRBV10-2 and TRBJ2-5; perhaps TRBD2 as D (6 bases). This CDR3 is 14 amino acids long. Germline CDR1 and CDR2: WSHSY and SAAADI. The V end lost 7 bases, the J end lost 5 bases, and 17 bases lay between the germline ends. CDR3 coding DNA: TGCGCCAGCACCCCGGGACTCCCACCTGAGACCCAGTACTTC. It yields the protein CASTPGLPPETQYF.

The chain recombines TRBV24-1 with TRBJ1-2, with D maybe TRBD1 (6 bases). CDR1 and CDR2 (germline): KGHDR, SFDVKD. V gave up 2 bases and J gave up 3 bases, with 9 bases separating them. The CDR3 consists of 14 residues. In nucleotides, the CDR3 is TGTGCCACCAGTGATTCATCAGGGGACTATGGCTACACCTTC. It yields the protein CATSDSSGDYGYTF.

V gene TRBV21-1 combines with J gene TRBJ2-7; the D segment call TRBD2 is taken from the table without a DNA check. TRBV21-1 is deemed a pseudogene. CDR3 length: 16 amino acids. CDR3 sequence (DNA): TGTGCCAGCAGCAAAGGTGCTCCTAGCGGGGCCTACGAGCAGTACTTC. Its translation is CASSKGAPSGAYEQYF.

V usage is TRBV5-1 and J usage is TRBJ1-2; D ambiguous. Trimming left V 0 bases short and J 7 bases short, with 7 bases between. Germline V gene data show CDR1 as SGHRS and CDR2 as YFSETQ. The CDR3 sequence is 12 residues long. CDR3 amino acids: CASSLGASGYTF. The CDR3 region has the DNA TGCGCCAGCAGCTTGGGAGCGAGTGGCTACACCTTC.

The chain recombines TRBV4-1 with TRBJ2-3; TRBD2 matches 13 bases. There are 15 residues in the CDR3. Germline V gene sequence: CDR1 MGHRA, CDR2 YSYEKL. The V and J ends lost 4 bases and 6 bases, in that order; junction bases with no gene match: 4. CDR3 sequence (DNA): TGCGCCAGCAGCCCCGGACTAGCGGGAGTGGATACGCAGTATTTT. This translates into CASSPGLAGVDTQYF.